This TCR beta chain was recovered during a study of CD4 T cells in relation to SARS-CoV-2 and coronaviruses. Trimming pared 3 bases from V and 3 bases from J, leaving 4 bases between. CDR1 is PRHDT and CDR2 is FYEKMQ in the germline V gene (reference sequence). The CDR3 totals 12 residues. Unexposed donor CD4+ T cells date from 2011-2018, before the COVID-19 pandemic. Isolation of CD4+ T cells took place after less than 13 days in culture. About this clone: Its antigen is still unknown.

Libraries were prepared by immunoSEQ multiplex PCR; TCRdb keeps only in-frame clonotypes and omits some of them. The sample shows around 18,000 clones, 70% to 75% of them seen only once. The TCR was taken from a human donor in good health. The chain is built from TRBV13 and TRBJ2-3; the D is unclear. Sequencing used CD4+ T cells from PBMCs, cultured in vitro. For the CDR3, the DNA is TGTGCCAGCAGCTTCCAGACAGATACGCAGTATTTT. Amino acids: CASSFQTDTQYF.